This T cell receptor beta chain was observed in a study of blood T cell dynamics during melanoma immunotherapy. As for the study in general: First-line therapy was either pembrolizumab or nivolumab with ipilimumab for metastatic melanoma.

As for time point: week 3, after first cycle of checkpoint inhibitor. Apart from two fast progressors, RECIST 1.1 response was judged 12 weeks post-infusion. This CDR3 comprises 12 residues. Germline assignment: CDR1 MNHEY and CDR2 SMNVEV (reference sequence). Trimming removed 6 bases at V and 4 bases at J, with 8 bases between. The assay received all extracted DNA from sorted CD8+ subsets. Produced via immunoSEQ multiplex PCR; TCRdb's table is partial and in-frame only. The sample carries more than 10,000 clones, about 90% recorded once. On this clone itself: Its target is unknown.

Study-wide findings and caveats: Immune-effector CD8+ cells best matched cell-free DNA CDR3 sequences and were most clonal.

J is TRBJ2-3 and V is TRBV27; D may correspond to TRBD1 or TRBD2 (5 bases each). The sequence was obtained from a human donor with melanoma. Sequencing used effector memory CD8+ T cells from blood, obtained from a patient treated with checkpoint blockade. The CDR3 loop is CASRLGADTQYF. CDR3 sequence (DNA): TGTGCCAGCAGGCTGGGGGCAGATACGCAGTATTTT.